This TCR beta chain was identified during a study of OX40 agonist ivuxolimab in advanced cancers. Looking at the study overall: Ivuxolimab is a fully human IgG2 antibody that activates OX40 (CD134). Every 2 weeks, patients got intravenous ivuxolimab at one of six dose levels (0.01-10 mg/kg). Aged about 23 to 80 with a mean of approximately 57 years, they were about 83% male.

Findings of the study overall: Some nonresponders likewise displayed low normalized T-cell clonal expansion.

Repertoires were generated with immunoSEQ multiplex PCR, while TCRdb's copy carries only in-frame clones and drops some. This sample yields tens of thousands of clones, of which 75% to 90% are seen a single time; under 0.35% belongs to the top ten. Comment on this clone: Its specificity is unknown.

The receptor comes from an adult with an advanced solid tumor such as melanoma, head and neck, liver or kidney cancer. The starting material was CD4+ or CD8+ T cells sorted from blood, obtained in a trial of the OX40 agonist ivuxolimab.

The DNA for the CDR3 is TGTGCCAGCAGCCAAGAGGGGGCAGCTTATAGCAATCAGCCCCAGCATTTT. Its translation: CASSQEGAAYSNQPQHF. This chain connects TRBV4-2 to TRBJ1-5; a possible D gene is TRBD1 (6 bases). This CDR3 comprises 17 residues. Trimming cost V 0 bases and J 0 bases, with 12 bases left between them. CDR1 is LGHNA and CDR2 is YNFKEQ in the germline V gene.